This TCR beta chain was found in a study of shared clonotypes between healthy human individuals. Study-wide points: The genetic and exposure-history diversity represented was limited by few donors.

Caucasian adults living in Nashville, Tennessee, provided all samples. Trimming took off 4 bases at V and 5 bases at J, with 21 bases between the two ends. Germline-derived CDR1 and CDR2 are SGHRS and YFSETQ. CDR3 size: 16 residues. Clones were read by immunoSEQ multiplex PCR, and TCRdb kept only the in-frame ones, dropping some. The sample has about 1.1 million clones; around 78% are singletons. Turning to this clone: No antigen is known for it.

V is TRBV5-1 and J is TRBJ2-5; TRBD2 might be the D (6 bases). Sequencing was performed on memory CD4+ T cells from PBMCs. Subset reported: CD45RA-negative fraction. This TCR came from a young man in good health. Some clones in this sample may be carry-over from other donors' samples. CDR3 nucleotide sequence: TGCGCCAGCAGCATTCACCGTAGCGGCGGGGAGGAGACCCAGTACTTC. Translated: CASSIHRSGGEETQYF.